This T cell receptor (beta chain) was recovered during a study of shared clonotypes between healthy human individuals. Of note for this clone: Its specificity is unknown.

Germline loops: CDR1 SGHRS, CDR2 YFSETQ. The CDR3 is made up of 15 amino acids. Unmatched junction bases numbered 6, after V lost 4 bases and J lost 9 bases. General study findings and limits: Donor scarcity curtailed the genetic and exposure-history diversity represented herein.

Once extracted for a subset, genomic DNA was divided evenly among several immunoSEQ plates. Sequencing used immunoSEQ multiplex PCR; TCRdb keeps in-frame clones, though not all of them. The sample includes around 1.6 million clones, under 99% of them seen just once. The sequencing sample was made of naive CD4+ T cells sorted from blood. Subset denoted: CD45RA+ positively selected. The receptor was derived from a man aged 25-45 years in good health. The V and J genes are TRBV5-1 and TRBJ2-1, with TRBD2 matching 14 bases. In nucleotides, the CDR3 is TGCGCCAGCAGCCCGGGACTAGCGGGAGTTGTTGAGCAGTTCTTC. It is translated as CASSPGLAGVVEQFF.